Sequencing of this T cell receptor beta chain was carried out in a study of identifying expanded T cells in peripheral blood. From germline, CDR1 is SGHVS and CDR2 FNYEAQ. J gave up 8 bases and V 6 bases, and 10 bases lay outside the gene matches. CDR3 length: 14 residues. On this clone itself: Its antigen is unidentified.

Sequencing was performed with immunoSEQ multiplex PCR; in TCRdb, only in-frame clones are kept and a portion is missing. The profile shows about 100,000 clones, around nine tenths of them singletons. Study results and caveats: About 1.3 clones differed between technical replicates, versus about 15 and 19 over time.

During the collection period, no donor immune events like infections were recorded. The chain employs TRBV7-6 and TRBJ1-1; 9 positions match TRBD1. Material: blood. The receptor was isolated from a person aged 18 to 75 in good health. The CDR3 protein is CASRRQGGDPEAFF. In DNA form, the CDR3 reads TGTGCCAGCAGGCGACAGGGGGGCGACCCAGAAGCTTTCTTT.